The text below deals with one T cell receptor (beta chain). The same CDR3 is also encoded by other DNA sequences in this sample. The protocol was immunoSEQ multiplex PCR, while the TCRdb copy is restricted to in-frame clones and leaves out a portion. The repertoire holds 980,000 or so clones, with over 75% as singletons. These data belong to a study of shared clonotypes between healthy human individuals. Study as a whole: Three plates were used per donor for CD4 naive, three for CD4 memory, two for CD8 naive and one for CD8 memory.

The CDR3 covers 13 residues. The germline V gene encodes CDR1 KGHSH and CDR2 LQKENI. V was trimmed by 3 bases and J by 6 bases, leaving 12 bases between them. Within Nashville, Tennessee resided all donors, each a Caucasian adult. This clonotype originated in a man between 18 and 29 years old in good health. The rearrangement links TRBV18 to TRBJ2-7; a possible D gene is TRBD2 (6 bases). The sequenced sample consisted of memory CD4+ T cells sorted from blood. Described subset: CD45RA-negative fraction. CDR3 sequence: CASSPRGEGEQYF. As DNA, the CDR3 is TGTGCCAGCTCACCCCGCGGGGAAGGCGAGCAGTACTTC.